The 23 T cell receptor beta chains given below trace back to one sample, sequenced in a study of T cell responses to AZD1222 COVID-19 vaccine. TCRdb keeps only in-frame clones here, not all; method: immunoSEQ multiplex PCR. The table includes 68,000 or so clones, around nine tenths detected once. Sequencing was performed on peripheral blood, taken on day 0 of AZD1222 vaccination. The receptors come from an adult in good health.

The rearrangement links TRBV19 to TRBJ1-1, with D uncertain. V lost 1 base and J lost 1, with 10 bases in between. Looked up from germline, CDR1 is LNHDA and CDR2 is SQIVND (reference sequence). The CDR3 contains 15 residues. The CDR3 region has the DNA TGTGCCAGTAGTATAGCCCCTTGGGGGAACACTGAAGCTTTCTTT. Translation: CASSIAPWGNTEAFF.

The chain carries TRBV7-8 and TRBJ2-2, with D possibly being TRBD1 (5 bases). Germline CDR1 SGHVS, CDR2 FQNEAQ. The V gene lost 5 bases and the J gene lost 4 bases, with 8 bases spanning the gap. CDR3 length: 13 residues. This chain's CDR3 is CASSTDSTGELFF. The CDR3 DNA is TGTGCCAGCAGCACAGACAGCACCGGGGAGCTGTTTTTT.

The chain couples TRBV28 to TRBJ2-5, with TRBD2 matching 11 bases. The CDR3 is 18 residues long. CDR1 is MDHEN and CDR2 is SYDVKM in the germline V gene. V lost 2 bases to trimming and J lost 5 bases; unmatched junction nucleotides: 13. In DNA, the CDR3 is TGTGCCAGCAGTTTAGAGCTAGCGGGAGGTGGGTCAGGGGAGACCCAGTACTTC. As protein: CASSLELAGGGSGETQYF.

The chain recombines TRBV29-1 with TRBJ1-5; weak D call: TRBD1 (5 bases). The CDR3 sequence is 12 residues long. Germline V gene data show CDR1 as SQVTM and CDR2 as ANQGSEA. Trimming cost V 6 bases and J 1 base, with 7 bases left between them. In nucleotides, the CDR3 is TGCAGCGTCAGGACAAGCAATCAGCCCCAGCATTTT. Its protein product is CSVRTSNQPQHF.

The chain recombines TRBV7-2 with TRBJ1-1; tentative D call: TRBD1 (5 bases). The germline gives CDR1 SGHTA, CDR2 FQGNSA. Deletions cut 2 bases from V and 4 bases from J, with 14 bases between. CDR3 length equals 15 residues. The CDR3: CASSLQGWASTEAFF. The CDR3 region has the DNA TGTGCCAGCAGCTTACAGGGATGGGCGAGCACTGAAGCTTTCTTT.

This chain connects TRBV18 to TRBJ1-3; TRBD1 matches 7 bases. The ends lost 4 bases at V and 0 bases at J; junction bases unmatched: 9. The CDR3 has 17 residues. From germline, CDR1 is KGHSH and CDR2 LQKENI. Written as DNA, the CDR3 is TGTGCCAGCTCACTCCCGGGACAGCCACACTCTGGAAACACCATATATTTT. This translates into CASSLPGQPHSGNTIYF. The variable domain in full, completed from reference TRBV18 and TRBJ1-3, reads NAGVMQNPRHLVRRRGQEARLRCSPMKGHSHVYWYRQLPEEGLKFMVYLQKENIIDESGMPKERFSAEFPKEGPSILRIQQVVRGDSAAYFCASSLPGQPHSGNTIYFGEGSWLTVV.

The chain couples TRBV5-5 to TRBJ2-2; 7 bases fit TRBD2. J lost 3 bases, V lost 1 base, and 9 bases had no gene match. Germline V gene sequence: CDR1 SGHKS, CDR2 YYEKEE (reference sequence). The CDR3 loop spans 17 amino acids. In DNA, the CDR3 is TGTGCCAGCAGCTTGCCCGATTGGGGAGGGGACACCGGGGAGCTGTTTTTT. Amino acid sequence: CASSLPDWGGDTGELFF.

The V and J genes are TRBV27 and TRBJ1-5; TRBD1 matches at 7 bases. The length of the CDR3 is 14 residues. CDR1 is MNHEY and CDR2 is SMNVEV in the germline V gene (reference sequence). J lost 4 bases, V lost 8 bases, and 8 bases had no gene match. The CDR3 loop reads CASRQGLRNQPQHF. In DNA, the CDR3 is TGTGCCAGCCGACAGGGCTTGCGGAATCAGCCCCAGCATTTT.

The CDR3, as DNA: TGTGCCAGCAGCTTCATCTTGGACAGACAGTTCCAAGAGACCCAGTACTTC. It is translated as CASSFILDRQFQETQYF. The chain has TRBV7-9 and TRBJ2-5; tentatively, D is TRBD1 (6 bases). CDR1 and CDR2 from the germline V gene are SEHNR and FQNEAQ (reference sequence). V was cut by 3 bases and J by 1 base, with 18 bases left in between. There are 17 residues in the CDR3.

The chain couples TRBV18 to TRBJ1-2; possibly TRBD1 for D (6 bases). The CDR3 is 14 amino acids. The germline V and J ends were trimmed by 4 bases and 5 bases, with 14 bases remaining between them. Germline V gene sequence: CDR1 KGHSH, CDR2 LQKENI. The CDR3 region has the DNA TGTGCCAGCTCACTTAGGACAGACTTTTATGGCTACACCTTC. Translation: CASSLRTDFYGYTF.

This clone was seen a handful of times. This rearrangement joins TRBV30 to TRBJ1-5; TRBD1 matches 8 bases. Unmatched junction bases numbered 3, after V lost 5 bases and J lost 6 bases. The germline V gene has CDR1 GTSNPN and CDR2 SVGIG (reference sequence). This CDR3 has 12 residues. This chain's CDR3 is CAWRGQGQPQHF. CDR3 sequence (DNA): TGTGCCTGGCGAGGACAGGGTCAGCCCCAGCATTTT.

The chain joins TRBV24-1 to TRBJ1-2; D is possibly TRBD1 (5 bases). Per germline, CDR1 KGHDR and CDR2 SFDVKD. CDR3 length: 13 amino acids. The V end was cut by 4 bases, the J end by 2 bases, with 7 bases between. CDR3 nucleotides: TGTGCCACCAGTGACTCAGGGAACTATGGCTACACCTTC. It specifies CATSDSGNYGYTF.

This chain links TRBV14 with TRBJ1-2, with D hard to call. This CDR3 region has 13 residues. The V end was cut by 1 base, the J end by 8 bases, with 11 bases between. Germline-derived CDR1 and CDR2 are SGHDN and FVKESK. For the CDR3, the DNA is TGTGCCAGCAGCCAAGTAGGGAAGTTCGGCTACACCTTC. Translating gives CASSQVGKFGYTF.

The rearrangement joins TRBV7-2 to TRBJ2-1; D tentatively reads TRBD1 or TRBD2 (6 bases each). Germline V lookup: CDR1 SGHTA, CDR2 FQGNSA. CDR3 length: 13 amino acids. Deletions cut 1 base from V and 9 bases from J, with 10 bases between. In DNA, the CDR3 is TGTGCCAGCAGCTTAGAGGGGGGAGGTGAGCAGTTCTTC. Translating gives CASSLEGGGEQFF.

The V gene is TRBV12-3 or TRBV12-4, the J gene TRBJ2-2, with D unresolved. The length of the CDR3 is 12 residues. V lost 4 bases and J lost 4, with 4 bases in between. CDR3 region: CASSSRTGELFF. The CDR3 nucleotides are TGTGCCAGCAGTTCCCGCACCGGGGAGCTGTTTTTT.

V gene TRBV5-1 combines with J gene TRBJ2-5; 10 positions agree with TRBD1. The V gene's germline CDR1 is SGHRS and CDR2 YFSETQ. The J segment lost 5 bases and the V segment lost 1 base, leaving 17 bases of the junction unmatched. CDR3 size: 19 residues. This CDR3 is CASSLTYSHRQGAGETQYF. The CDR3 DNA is TGCGCCAGCAGCTTGACCTACTCCCATCGACAGGGGGCAGGGGAGACCCAGTACTTC.

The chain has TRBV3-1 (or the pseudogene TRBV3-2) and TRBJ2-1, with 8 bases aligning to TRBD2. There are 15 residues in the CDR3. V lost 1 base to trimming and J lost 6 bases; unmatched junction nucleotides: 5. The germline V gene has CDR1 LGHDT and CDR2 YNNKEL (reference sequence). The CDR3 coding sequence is TGTGCCAGCAGCCAAGGTAGCGGGAATGGCAATGAGCAGTTCTTC. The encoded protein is CASSQGSGNGNEQFF.

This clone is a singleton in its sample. CDR3 DNA sequence: TGCGCCAGCAGAGGGGGGACTGAAGCTTTCTTT. Encoded protein: CASRGGTEAFF. This chain joins TRBV5-1 and TRBJ1-1, with TRBD1 as a possible D gene (6 bases). Germline CDR1 SGHRS, CDR2 YFSETQ. This CDR3 contains 11 residues. With 5 bases removed from V and 5 bases from J, the gap between germline ends came to 7 bases.

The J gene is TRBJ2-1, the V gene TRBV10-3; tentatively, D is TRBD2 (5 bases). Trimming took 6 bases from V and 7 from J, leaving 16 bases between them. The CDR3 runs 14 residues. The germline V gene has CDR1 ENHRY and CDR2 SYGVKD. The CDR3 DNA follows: TGTGCCATCAGCATTATACTAGGGAAGAATGAGCAGTTCTTC. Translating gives CAISIILGKNEQFF.

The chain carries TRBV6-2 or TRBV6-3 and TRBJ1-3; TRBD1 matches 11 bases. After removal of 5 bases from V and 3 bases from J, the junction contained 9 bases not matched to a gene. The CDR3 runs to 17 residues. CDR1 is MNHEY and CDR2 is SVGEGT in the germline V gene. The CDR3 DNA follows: TGTGCCAGCAGTGCCCTCGGACAGGGGGCGGTTGGAAACACCATATATTTT. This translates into CASSALGQGAVGNTIYF.

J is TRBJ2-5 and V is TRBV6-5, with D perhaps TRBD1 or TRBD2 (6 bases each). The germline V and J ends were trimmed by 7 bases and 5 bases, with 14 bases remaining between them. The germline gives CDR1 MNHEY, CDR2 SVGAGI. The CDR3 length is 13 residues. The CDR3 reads CASTEGGRETQYF. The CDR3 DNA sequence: TGTGCCAGCACCGAGGGGGGAAGGGAGACCCAGTACTTC.

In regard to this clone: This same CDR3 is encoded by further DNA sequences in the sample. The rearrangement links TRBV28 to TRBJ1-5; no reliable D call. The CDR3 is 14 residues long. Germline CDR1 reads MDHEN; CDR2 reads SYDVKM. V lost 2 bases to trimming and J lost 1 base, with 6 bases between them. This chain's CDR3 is CASSLGRSNQPQHF. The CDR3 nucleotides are TGTGCCAGCAGTTTAGGCAGGAGCAATCAGCCCCAGCATTTT.

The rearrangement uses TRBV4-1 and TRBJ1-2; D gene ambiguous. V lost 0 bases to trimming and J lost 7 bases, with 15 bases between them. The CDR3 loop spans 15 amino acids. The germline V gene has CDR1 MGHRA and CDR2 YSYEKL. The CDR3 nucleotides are TGCGCCAGCAGCCAAGAGCCCCAGGTGGCTTTTGGCTACACCTTC. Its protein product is CASSQEPQVAFGYTF.